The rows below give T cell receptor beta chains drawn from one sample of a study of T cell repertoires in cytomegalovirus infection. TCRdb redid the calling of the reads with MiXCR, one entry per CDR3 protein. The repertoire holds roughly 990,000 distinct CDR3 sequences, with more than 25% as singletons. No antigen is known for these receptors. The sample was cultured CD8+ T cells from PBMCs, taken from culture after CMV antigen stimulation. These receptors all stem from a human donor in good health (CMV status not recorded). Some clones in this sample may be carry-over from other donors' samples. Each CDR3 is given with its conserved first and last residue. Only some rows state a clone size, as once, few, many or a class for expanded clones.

cdr3_aa: CASSQTLNRDYGYTF
j_call: TRBJ1-2
v_call: TRBV14
clone_size: NA

cdr3_aa: CASSYHAGYSYGYTF
j_call: TRBJ1-2
v_call: TRBV6-5
clone_size: few

cdr3_aa: CASSAQGGARSGANVLTF
j_call: TRBJ2-6
v_call: TRBV7-9
clone_size: NA

cdr3_aa: CASSLLGGTSGETQYF
j_call: TRBJ2-5
v_call: TRBV27
clone_size: NA

cdr3_aa: CATPGTYREATEAFF
j_call: TRBJ1-1
v_call: TRBV12-3/TRBV12-4
clone_size: NA

cdr3_aa: CASSYRLFNEQFF
j_call: TRBJ2-1
v_call: TRBV6-8
clone_size: NA

cdr3_aa: CASSLALASGAIFTDTQYF
j_call: TRBJ2-3
v_call: TRBV7-8
clone_size: many

cdr3_aa: CASSEWRTGGSSPLHF
j_call: TRBJ1-6
v_call: TRBV6-1
clone_size: NA

cdr3_aa: CASTQRWGVSNQPQHF
j_call: TRBJ1-5
v_call: TRBV6-1
clone_size: many

cdr3_aa: CASSYSTSITGELFF
j_call: TRBJ2-2
v_call: TRBV6-5
clone_size: NA

cdr3_aa: CSVLTDREGSTIYF
j_call: TRBJ1-3
v_call: TRBV29-1
clone_size: NA

cdr3_aa: CASSLGTSGRNEQFF
j_call: TRBJ2-1
v_call: TRBV5-1
clone_size: few